These 15 T cell receptor beta chains were sequenced from one sample in a study of cytomegalovirus exposure and HLA in healthy donors. In the PCR, 60 Vbeta and 13 Jbeta primers were used. TCRdb keeps only in-frame clones here, not all; method: immunoSEQ multiplex PCR. The sample yields about 120,000 clones, under 85% seen once. Input material: PBMCs. All receptors come from a woman younger than 35 in good health and CMV-seronegative.

The chain recombines TRBV9 with TRBJ2-2, with TRBD1 identical over 7 bases. The germline V gene has CDR1 SGDLS and CDR2 YYNGEE. The CDR3 loop spans 17 amino acids. J gave up 0 bases and V 1 base, and 6 bases lay outside the gene matches. The CDR3 is CASSVPRQGPNTGELFF. The CDR3 DNA follows: TGTGCCAGCAGCGTACCAAGACAGGGACCGAACACCGGGGAGCTGTTTTTT.

This clone was observed a single time. The V gene is TRBV28, the J gene TRBJ2-1; a possible D gene is TRBD1 (5 bases). The V end was cut by 8 bases, the J end by 4 bases, with 9 bases between. Per germline, CDR1 MDHEN and CDR2 SYDVKM. This CDR3 is 12 amino acids long. The CDR3 DNA sequence: TGTGCCAGCTCGACAGTTTACAATGAGCAGTTCTTC. Translation gives CASSTVYNEQFF.

CDR3 nucleotides: TGTGCCAGCGGGGGGACAGGGGGATCGTATAATTCACCCCTCCACTTT. It encodes CASGGTGGSYNSPLHF. The V call is TRBV2, the J call TRBJ1-6; 11 positions match TRBD1. Per germline, CDR1 SNHLY and CDR2 FYNNEI. There are 16 residues in the CDR3. V dropped 8 bases and J dropped 4; count of bases not matched to a gene: 7.

This clone was seen only a few times. The V call is TRBV7-8, the J call TRBJ2-7; D perhaps matches TRBD2 (6 bases). Germline V CDR1 and CDR2: SGHVS, FQNEAQ. The V end was cut by 1 base, the J end by 4 bases, with 26 bases between. There are 19 residues in the CDR3. The CDR3 loop reads CASSLGLLRVGGAQYEQYF. CDR3 coding DNA: TGTGCCAGCAGCTTAGGGCTCTTAAGGGTCGGCGGGGCCCAATACGAGCAGTACTTC.

Here the CDR3 DNA reads TGTGCCAGTAGTATCGGAGACAGAAGCCCTCAGCCCCAGCATTTT. Translated: CASSIGDRSPQPQHF. This rearrangement joins TRBV19 to TRBJ1-5; D perhaps matches TRBD1 (5 bases). The CDR3 consists of 15 residues. V lost 3 bases to trimming and J lost 6 bases, with 15 bases between them. Germline V gene lookup returns CDR1 LNHDA and CDR2 SQIVND (reference sequence).

V is TRBV6-1 and J is TRBJ2-1; D remains unclear. The CDR3 runs to 13 residues. Germline loops: CDR1 MNHNS, CDR2 SASEGT. Trimming left V 4 bases short and J 2 bases short, with 6 bases between. The CDR3 nucleotides read TGTGCCAGCAGTGTTGGGCCCTACAATGAGCAGTTCTTC. Its translation: CASSVGPYNEQFF.

The chain links TRBV10-1 to TRBJ2-2; a possible D gene is TRBD1 (5 bases). This CDR3 has 14 amino acids. Germline V gene sequence: CDR1 WNHNN, CDR2 SYGVQD (reference sequence). V shed 2 bases and J shed 7 bases, with 11 bases lying between them. The CDR3 is CASSEEQENGELFF. CDR3 DNA: TGCGCCAGCAGTGAGGAACAGGAAAACGGGGAGCTGTTTTTT.

J is TRBJ1-5 and V is TRBV9; D is unresolved. Between the trimmed V and J ends, which lost 1 base and 6 bases, there was a span of 8 bases. The length of the CDR3 is 13 residues. Per the germline V gene, CDR1 is SGDLS and CDR2 is YYNGEE. The CDR3 is CASSVTSSQPQHF. The CDR3 bases are TGTGCCAGCAGCGTAACCTCCAGTCAGCCCCAGCATTTT.

The gene calls are TRBV7-2 and TRBJ2-3; D is unclear. With 2 bases removed from V and 2 bases from J, the gap between germline ends came to 14 bases. The CDR3 is made up of 16 amino acids. Germline V gene sequence: CDR1 SGHTA, CDR2 FQGNSA. The CDR3, as DNA: TGTGCCAGCAGCTTAATGGGTCAGGTCTTCACAGATACGCAGTATTTT. This sequence encodes CASSLMGQVFTDTQYF.

The rearrangement joins TRBV27 to TRBJ1-1; 7 nucleotides align to TRBD1. Germline CDR1 MNHEY, CDR2 SMNVEV (reference sequence). The CDR3 totals 16 residues. With V trimmed by 2 bases and J by 6 bases, 12 bases remained unmatched. CDR3 in amino acids: CASSLEGARVLSEAFF. CDR3 sequence (DNA): TGTGCCAGCAGTTTAGAGGGGGCCCGGGTGTTGTCTGAAGCTTTCTTT.

The chain carries TRBV25-1 and TRBJ2-5, with 9 bases aligning to TRBD1. This CDR3 has 15 amino acids. From germline, CDR1 is MGHDK and CDR2 SYGVNS. J was trimmed by 0 bases and V by 6 bases; bases with no gene match: 5. This CDR3 is CASRSGTGYQETQYF. CDR3 coding DNA: TGTGCCAGCAGGTCCGGGACAGGGTACCAAGAGACCCAGTACTTC.

The rearrangement uses TRBV6-1 and TRBJ1-5; D is unclear. V lost 3 bases to trimming and J lost 7 bases, with 13 bases between them. The CDR3 is 14 amino acids. Germline CDR1 MNHNS, CDR2 SASEGT. The CDR3 spells CASSEEVARQPQHF. The CDR3, as DNA: TGTGCCAGCAGTGAGGAGGTGGCCCGCCAGCCCCAGCATTTT.

This chain joins TRBV5-1 and TRBJ1-3; no definite D call. CDR3 length: 11 amino acids. Germline CDR1 SGHRS, CDR2 YFSETQ. The germline V and J ends were trimmed by 5 bases and 9 bases, with 9 bases remaining between them. The CDR3 coding sequence is TGCGCCAGCAGATCGGCGGGCACCATATATTTT. It encodes CASRSAGTIYF.

The chain is built from TRBV10-1 and TRBJ1-2; D is ambiguous. Germline CDR1 is WNHNN and CDR2 is SYGVQD (reference sequence). Trimming left V 0 bases short and J 8 bases short, with 10 bases between. CDR3 length equals 13 residues. The CDR3 region is CASSESRVYGYTF. The CDR3 DNA follows: TGCGCCAGCAGTGAGTCGAGGGTTTACGGCTACACCTTC.

J is TRBJ1-2 and V is TRBV6-1; 8 bases match TRBD1. The CDR3 sequence is 14 residues long. The V gene end was trimmed by 7 bases and the J gene end by 3 bases; junction bases not matched to a gene: 7. Germline V gene data show CDR1 as MNHNS and CDR2 as SASEGT. CDR3 DNA sequence: TGTGCCAGCACCCGGGACAGGAAAGACTATGGCTACACCTTC. It is translated as CASTRDRKDYGYTF.